Below, 16 T cell receptor beta chains from the same sample are listed, as sequenced in a study of vaccination and CD4 T cells after COVID-19. Their cognate antigens are unknown. The Oncomine TCR Beta short-read assay sequenced DNA from cultured CD4+ T cells. TCRdb re-analysed the PCR reads in MiXCR, keeping a single row per CDR3 protein. In the table there are some 18,000 distinct CDR3 sequences, 58% of which are singletons. Treatment here: approximately nine-day PBMC culture with coronavirus spike peptide pools or control peptides (ViraFEST assay). Source: CD4+ T cells from blood, cultured in vitro, taken before SARS-CoV-2 vaccination. All receptors derive from a human donor who had recovered from COVID-19.

This chain uses TRBV2 with TRBJ1-5; no firm D call. The CDR3 length is 18 residues. V lost 5 bases and J 0 bases, leaving 20 bases between the germline ends. CDR1 SNHLY and CDR2 FYNNEI come from the germline V gene. The DNA for the CDR3 is TGTGCCAGCAGTAGGCCCCCCGCAATACATAATAGCAATCAGCCCCAGCATTTT. This sequence encodes CASSRPPAIHNSNQPQHF.

CDR3 in DNA: TGTGCCAGCAGCCGGAAAGTACAAGAGACCCAGTACTTC. Translating gives CASSRKVQETQYF. V is TRBV27 and J is TRBJ2-5; the D is unclear. CDR1 is MNHEY and CDR2 is SMNVEV in the germline V gene (reference sequence). The length of the CDR3 is 13 residues. Trimming cost V 6 bases and J 2 bases, with 10 bases left between them.

The chain carries TRBV20-1 and TRBJ2-7, with TRBD2 matching 9 bases. The CDR3 spans 12 residues. V gave up 3 bases and J gave up 7 bases; unmatched junction bases: 4. CDR1 is DFQATT, CDR2 SNEGSKA, per germline (reference sequence). The CDR3 DNA reads as TGCAGTGCTAGCCTAGCGGGATGGGAGCAGTACTTC. Translated, it gives CSASLAGWEQYF.

V is TRBV2 and J is TRBJ1-6; perhaps TRBD1 as D (5 bases). Looked up from germline, CDR1 is SNHLY and CDR2 is FYNNEI. The CDR3 loop spans 15 amino acids. The ends were cut back, 2 bases at V and 9 bases at J, with 14 bases in the middle. CDR3 loop: CASSEREGIISPLHF. CDR3 coding DNA: TGTGCCAGCAGTGAACGAGAGGGGATTATTTCACCCCTCCACTTT.

The CDR3 reads CASSFLTGNGYGYTF. The CDR3 nucleotides read TGTGCCAGCAGCTTTTTGACAGGGAATGGCTATGGCTACACCTTC. This chain connects TRBV7-9 to TRBJ1-2, with 7 nucleotides matching TRBD1. CDR1 and CDR2 from the germline V gene are SEHNR and FQNEAQ (reference sequence). With V trimmed by 3 bases and J by 4 bases, 8 bases remained unmatched. The CDR3 contains 15 residues.

The J gene is TRBJ2-2, the V gene TRBV20-1; perhaps TRBD1 as D (6 bases). V lost 0 bases, J lost 7 bases, and 21 bases lay in between. The CDR3 is 17 amino acids. Germline-derived CDR1 and CDR2 are DFQATT and SNEGSKA (reference sequence). The CDR3 nucleotides read TGCAGTGCTAGAGACAGGTTCGGGCAGGGGTCCGTCGGGGAGCTGTTTTTT. Amino acid sequence: CSARDRFGQGSVGELFF.

This clonotype has more than one count but fewer than ten. The chain combines TRBV20-1 with TRBJ1-5; 8 bases map to TRBD1. CDR3 size: 15 residues. Germline CDR1 reads DFQATT; CDR2 reads SNEGSKA (reference sequence). Trimming took 6 bases from V and 0 from J; bases not matched to a gene: 7. CDR3 region: CSAETGVYSNQPQHF. The CDR3, as DNA: TGCAGTGCCGAGACAGGGGTCTATAGCAATCAGCCCCAGCATTTT.

V and J are TRBV7-9 and TRBJ1-1; D unresolved. The germline V gene encodes CDR1 SEHNR and CDR2 FQNEAQ (reference sequence). The CDR3 runs to 13 residues. The V and J ends lost 5 bases and 6 bases respectively, with 13 bases between them. The CDR3 is CASSRSGSPEAFF. The CDR3 nucleotides are TGTGCCAGCAGCCGCTCCGGATCGCCTGAAGCTTTCTTT.

The chain combines TRBV28 with TRBJ1-5; D is ambiguous. Trimming took off 7 bases at V and 1 base at J, with 20 bases between the two ends. CDR1 and CDR2 from the germline V gene are MDHEN and SYDVKM. This CDR3 is built from 17 residues. The CDR3 protein is CASTPFSGIGSNQPQHF. CDR3 DNA: TGTGCCAGCACCCCCTTCTCGGGTATAGGGAGCAATCAGCCCCAGCATTTT.

In this sample, this clonotype turned up a few times. The gene calls are TRBV2 and TRBJ1-6; 8 bases align to TRBD1. J was trimmed by 9 bases and V by 5 bases; bases with no gene match: 6. CDR1 and CDR2 (germline): SNHLY, FYNNEI. The CDR3 has 14 amino acids. CDR3 sequence reads: CASSPGQGVSPLHF. The CDR3 DNA follows: TGTGCCAGCAGTCCTGGACAGGGTGTTTCACCCCTCCACTTT.

This chain uses TRBV7-2 with TRBJ1-2; maybe TRBD1 (6 bases). The CDR3 sequence is 16 residues long. Looked up from germline, CDR1 is SGHTA and CDR2 is FQGNSA. The germline V and J ends were trimmed by 2 bases and 2 bases, with 15 bases remaining between them. CDR3 amino acids: CASSLIGTQRNYGYTF. In DNA form, the CDR3 reads TGTGCCAGCAGCTTAATTGGGACACAACGGAACTATGGCTACACCTTC. The full variable domain, completed using reference TRBV7-2 and TRBJ1-2, is GAGVSQSPSNKVTEKGKDVELRCDPISGHTALYWYRQSLGQGLEFLIYFQGNSAPDKSGLPSDRFSAERTGGSVSTLTIQRTQQEDSAVYLCASSLIGTQRNYGYTFGSGTRLTVV.

This clonotype was counted a few times. The chain links TRBV20-1 to TRBJ2-3; D uncertain. Germline V gene sequence: CDR1 DFQATT, CDR2 SNEGSKA (reference sequence). The V end was cut by 1 base, the J end by 2 bases, with 7 bases between. The CDR3 extends over 13 amino acids. CDR3 bases: TGCAGTGCTAGAGGCGGAACCACAGATACGCAGTATTTT. It encodes CSARGGTTDTQYF.

The rearrangement joins TRBV6-2 or TRBV6-3 to TRBJ2-5, with TRBD2 matching over 8 bases. Germline V CDR1 and CDR2: MNHEY, SVGEGT. V was clipped by 0 bases and J by 3 bases; unmatched bases: 3. This CDR3 spans 15 amino acids. The CDR3 nucleotides read TGTGCCAGCAGTTACTCGCCGGGAGGGGAAGAGACCCAGTACTTC. Translation gives CASSYSPGGEETQYF.

The rearrangement joins TRBV7-3 to TRBJ2-1; D tentatively fits TRBD1 or TRBD2 (5 bases each). The CDR3 spans 12 residues. V lost 5 bases and J lost 9, with 11 bases in between. Germline V gene lookup returns CDR1 SGHTA and CDR2 FQGTGA. As DNA, the CDR3 is TGTGCCAGCAGCGGGGAGAGGGGTGAGCAGTTCTTC. Translation: CASSGERGEQFF.

The J gene is TRBJ2-3, the V gene TRBV20-1; 12 positions agree with TRBD2. The CDR3 covers 16 residues. The V and J ends lost 4 bases and 2 bases, in that order; junction bases with no gene match: 7. Germline assignment: CDR1 DFQATT and CDR2 SNEGSKA (reference sequence). The CDR3 spells CSATYLAGGFTDTQYF. CDR3 DNA: TGCAGTGCTACGTACCTAGCGGGAGGGTTCACAGATACGCAGTATTTT.

As concerns this clonotype: Its ends do not fully match the called genes, so a read error is possible. The rearrangement uses TRBV20-1 and TRBJ1-5; 8 bases are a match to TRBD1. The CDR3 totals 12 residues. From germline, CDR1 is DFQATT and CDR2 SNEGSKA (reference sequence). DNA of the CDR3: TGCAGTGCCTGGACAGGGCGGCAGCCCCAGCGTTTT. It yields the protein CSAWTGRQPQRF.